The clone carrying this TCR beta chain was detected once. Its antigen is not identified. The junction does not match germline at one end; this may be a read error. Reverse transcription of 450 to 500 ng total RNA with a constant-region primer produced TCR beta cDNA. Investigators got TCR beta libraries out of three nested multiplex PCR rounds, done with slightly modified ARM-PCR. Investigators reported that the first two PCR rounds, at roughly 11 cycles each, used TRBV1-TRBV30 forward primers with a C-beta reverse primer. In TCRdb, the multiplex PCR reads were re-called with MiXCR into one record per CDR3 protein. The data contain about 300,000 distinct CDR3 sequences, more than 55% of them singletons. The entry originates in a study of tumor-infiltrating lymphocytes in primary liver carcinoma. Study-level background: Each participant had primary liver carcinoma, and surgical resection was the treatment. Male and female patients aged 30 to 69 years made up the cohort. Per sample, productive TCRbeta reads numbered roughly 3.65 to 7.13 million, similar across tissue types. Study outcomes and limitations: The study found tumor-adjacent and tumor-blood pairs overlapped less than tumor region pairs.

Unsorted whole blood yielded the blood RNA, and germline DNA was also extracted. The CDR3 consists of 11 residues. Germline values: CDR1 MNHNS, CDR2 SASEGT. The sequence derives from a man in his forties or fifties with primary liver carcinoma and hepatitis B virus infection. The V gene is TRBV6-1, the J gene TRBJ2-7; D unclear. The specimen sequenced was peripheral blood. CDR3 region: CARSASYEQCF. DNA for the CDR3: TGTGCCAGGAGCGCATCCTACGAGCAGTGTTTC.